This TCR beta chain was recorded in a study of Graves' ophthalmopathy and Graves' hyperthyroidism. This clonotype showed up many times. RNA transcripts yielded amplified TCR beta CDR3 regions. RT-PCR was first run with HTBI primers, then multiplex PCR in a second round. Using its own MiXCR run on the multiplex PCR reads, TCRdb lists one record per CDR3 protein. This sample has approximately 410,000 distinct CDR3 sequences, with approximately 15% found just once. Trimming took 4 bases from V and 4 from J, leaving 13 bases between them. This CDR3 has 13 residues. Germline CDR1 reads DFQATT; CDR2 reads SNEGSKA (reference sequence).

This TCR derives from a woman under 30 with stable Graves' hyperthyroidism. Sequencing was done on a sample of peripheral blood. This chain connects TRBV20-1 to TRBJ1-2; D might be TRBD1 (6 bases). The CDR3 coding sequence is TGCAGTGCTACTAACAGGGACCGCTATGGCTACACCTTC. Translating it yields CSATNRDRYGYTF.